This T cell receptor (beta chain) comes out of a study of blood T cell repertoires in COVID-19. The length of the CDR3 is 15 residues. The germline V gene has CDR1 MDHEN and CDR2 SYDVKM. V was trimmed by 10 bases and J by 2 bases, leaving 15 bases between them. The table came from immunoSEQ multiplex PCR; TCRdb's copy has only in-frame clones and leaves some out. The table has around 97,000 clones, around 87% seen once. V and J are TRBV28 and TRBJ2-6, with a weak D call TRBD1 (6 bases). Sequenced material: peripheral blood. The TCR sequence derives from a human donor in a cohort sampled during active COVID-19. CDR3 bases: TGTGCCACCGAACCACAGGGAACTGGGGCCAACGTCCTGACTTTC. Protein product: CATEPQGTGANVLTF.